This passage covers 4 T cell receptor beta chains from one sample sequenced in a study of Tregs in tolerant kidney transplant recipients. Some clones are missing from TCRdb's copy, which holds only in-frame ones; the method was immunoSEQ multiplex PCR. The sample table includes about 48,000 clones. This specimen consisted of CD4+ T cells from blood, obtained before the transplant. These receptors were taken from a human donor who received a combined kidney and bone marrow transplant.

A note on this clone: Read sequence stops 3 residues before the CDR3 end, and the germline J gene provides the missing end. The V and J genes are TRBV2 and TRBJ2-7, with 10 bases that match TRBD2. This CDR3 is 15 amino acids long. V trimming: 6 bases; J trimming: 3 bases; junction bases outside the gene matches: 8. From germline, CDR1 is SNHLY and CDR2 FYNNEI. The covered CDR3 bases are TGTGCCAGCAGGAGAAACCTAGCGGGGGACTACGAG. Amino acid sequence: CASRRNLAGDYE. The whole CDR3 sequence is CASRRNLAGDYEQYF.

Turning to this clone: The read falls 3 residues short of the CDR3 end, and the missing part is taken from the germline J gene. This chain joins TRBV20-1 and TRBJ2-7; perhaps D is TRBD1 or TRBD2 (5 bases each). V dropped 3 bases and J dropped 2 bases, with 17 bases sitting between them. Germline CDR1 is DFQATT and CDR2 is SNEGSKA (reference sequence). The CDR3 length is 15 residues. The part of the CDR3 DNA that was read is TGCAGTGCTAGCAAAGGAGGCAGGGAGACCTACGAG. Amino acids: CSASKGGRETYE. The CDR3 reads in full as CSASKGGRETYEQYF.

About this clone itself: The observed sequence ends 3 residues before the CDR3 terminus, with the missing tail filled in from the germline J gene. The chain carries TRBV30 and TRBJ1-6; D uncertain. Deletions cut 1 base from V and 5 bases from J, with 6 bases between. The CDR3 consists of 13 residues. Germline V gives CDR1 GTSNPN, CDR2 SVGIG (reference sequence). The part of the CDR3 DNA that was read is TGTGCCTGGAGTGGCCAGGATAATTCACCC. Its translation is CAWSGQDNSP. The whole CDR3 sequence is CAWSGQDNSPLHF.

CDR3 bases read: TGTGCCAGTAGTATTGACAGGGAGAGGGCCGGGGAG. Residues: CASSIDRERAGE. Given in full, the CDR3 is CASSIDRERAGELFF. This rearrangement joins TRBV19 to TRBJ2-2, with 7 bases that match TRBD1. The read gets to within 3 residues of the CDR3 end, and the germline J gene fills in the rest. This CDR3 spans 15 amino acids. Trimming removed 3 bases from V and 6 bases from J; junction bases left unmatched: 7. Germline CDR1 is LNHDA and CDR2 is SQIVND (reference sequence).